This T cell receptor beta chain was profiled in a study of T cell responses to AZD1222 COVID-19 vaccine. Only one count was recorded for this clone. What it binds is unknown. Overall study results and limits: Breadth and depth of Spike-specific TCRs rose after two AZD1222 doses. In all cases, repertoires were sampled only after the peak T cell response.

Clones were read by immunoSEQ multiplex PCR, and TCRdb kept only the in-frame ones, dropping some. The table includes more than 250,000 clones, approximately 95% detected once. The TCR was taken from an adult in good health. The sample here was peripheral blood, taken on day 0 of AZD1222 vaccination.

DNA for the CDR3: TGTGCCAGCACCCTACAGGGAGGCAATCAGCCCCAGCATTTT. Encoded protein: CASTLQGGNQPQHF. The J gene is TRBJ1-5, the V gene TRBV28, with a possible D match to TRBD1 (6 bases). V was trimmed by 7 bases and J by 2 bases, leaving 12 bases between them. CDR1 is MDHEN and CDR2 is SYDVKM in the germline V gene. The CDR3 totals 14 residues.